These 14 T cell receptor beta chains were sequenced from one sample in a study of T cell clonality in common variable immunodeficiency. Study conclusions and caveats: In common variable immunodeficiency, TCR beta chains reportedly carried fewer deletions and N-nucleotide insertions.

TCRdb's copy holds only in-frame clones and misses some; the assay was immunoSEQ multiplex PCR. Recorded here are tens of thousands of clones, none singletons. These receptors are not linked to any known antigen. Sequencing used peripheral blood mononuclear cells. The receptors originated from a human donor with common variable immunodeficiency.

This clone was seen more than once but under ten times. The read terminates 3 residues ahead of where the CDR3 ends, so the germline J gene completes it. The rearrangement uses TRBV2 and TRBJ1-2; no firm D call. V was clipped by 1 base and J by 2 bases, with 8 bases between them. Germline values: CDR1 SNHLY, CDR2 FYNNEI. This CDR3 contains 14 residues. The CDR3 sequence is CASSEDGANYGYTF. The sequenced CDR3 bases are TGTGCCAGCAGTGAAGATGGAGCGAACTATGGC.

This clone has a handful of counts. The read ends 3 residues shy of where the CDR3 ends; the end is completed using the germline J gene. This chain links TRBV7-3 with TRBJ1-3; tentative D call: TRBD1 (5 bases). The CDR3 has 19 amino acids. From germline, CDR1 is SGHTA and CDR2 FQGTGA. V gave up 0 bases and J gave up 4 bases, with 22 bases separating them. CDR3 in amino acids: CASSLTIGVAGESGNTIYF. Partial CDR3 DNA: TGTGCCAGCAGCTTAACTATCGGAGTTGCGGGGGAATCAGGAAACACC.

This clone came up many times. From the germline J gene comes the end of the CDR3, since the read stops 3 residues before it. The chain links TRBV29-1 to TRBJ2-5; weak D call: TRBD1 (6 bases). CDR3 length: 14 residues. The V end lost 4 bases, the J end lost 1 base, and 13 bases lay between the germline ends. Germline assignment: CDR1 SQVTM and CDR2 ANQGSEA. The CDR3 bases that were read are TGCAGCGTTGCTTATGACAGGCTCCAAGAGACC. Translation gives CSVAYDRLQET. The whole CDR3 is CSVAYDRLQETQYF.

This clone occurred many times. The CDR3 end lies 3 residues beyond the end of the read and is filled in from the germline J gene. This chain joins TRBV29-1 and TRBJ2-5, with 7 nucleotides matching TRBD1. The length of the CDR3 is 15 residues. Germline loops: CDR1 SQVTM, CDR2 ANQGSEA. Trimming removed 6 bases from V and 5 bases from J; junction bases left unmatched: 15. The covered CDR3 bases are TGCAGCGTCCAGGGAGACAGGGTTTGGGGGGAGACC. It yields the protein CSVQGDRVWGET. The whole CDR3 region reads CSVQGDRVWGETQYF.

Many counts were recorded for this clone. CDR3 residues: CASSQAGTGDRGNQPQHF. Incomplete CDR3 DNA: TGTGCCAGCAGCCAAGCGGGAACAGGGGATCGGGGCAATCAGCCC. The genes are TRBV14 and TRBJ1-5; 7 positions match TRBD1. Read data end 3 residues before the CDR3 end; the end is taken from the germline J gene. CDR3 length: 18 residues. J was trimmed by 2 bases and V by 1 base; bases with no gene match: 11. CDR1 is SGHDN, CDR2 FVKESK, per germline.

Concerning this clone itself: The CDR3 end is not reached by the read, which stops 3 residues before it; the germline J gene fills it in. Other DNA sequences in this specimen translate into the identical CDR3. The V and J genes are TRBV2 and TRBJ1-1; a possible D gene is TRBD1 (6 bases). Trimming removed 4 bases from V and 4 bases from J, with 13 bases in between. Germline V gene lookup returns CDR1 SNHLY and CDR2 FYNNEI. This CDR3 has 14 residues. The part of the CDR3 DNA that was read is TGTGCCAGCAGTGTCCGGGGGGCGCGCACTGAA. This gives the protein CASSVRGARTE. The full CDR3 protein reads CASSVRGARTEAFF.

This clone has a count of ten or more. The read comes to an end 3 residues before the CDR3 does, leaving the germline J gene to fill in the end. V and J are TRBV7-9 and TRBJ1-5, with TRBD1 identical over 7 bases. CDR3 size: 15 residues. The V and J ends lost 3 bases and 4 bases, in that order; junction bases with no gene match: 6. Germline V gene lookup returns CDR1 SEHNR and CDR2 FQNEAQ (reference sequence). The CDR3: CASSFEGARNQPQHF. CDR3 bases read: TGTGCCAGCAGCTTCGAGGGGGCGCGGAATCAGCCC.

About this clone: The CDR3 end falls 3 residues outside the read, so it is completed with the germline J gene. V gene TRBV7-2 combines with J gene TRBJ2-7, with 9 bases fitting TRBD1. Germline V gives CDR1 SGHTA, CDR2 FQGNSA. The length of the CDR3 is 15 residues. V trimming: 5 bases; J trimming: 1 base; junction bases outside the gene matches: 6. The sequenced part of the CDR3 DNA is TGTGCCAGCAGCCGACGGGACAGGGCGTCCTACGAG. Translating it yields CASSRRDRASYE. The whole CDR3 is CASSRRDRASYEQYF.

This clone was detected many times. The read gets to within 3 residues of the CDR3 end, and the germline J gene fills in the rest. V gene TRBV2 combines with J gene TRBJ2-7; D is possibly TRBD1 or TRBD2 (5 bases each). CDR1 and CDR2 (germline): SNHLY, FYNNEI. The V end was cut by 6 bases, the J end by 0 bases, with 9 bases between. This CDR3 has 13 residues. The CDR3 spells CASSEGHSYEQYF. The CDR3 DNA, read in part, is TGTGCCAGCAGCGAGGGGCACTCCTACGAG.

This clone was observed a handful of times. The CDR3 goes on 3 residues after the read ends, and that part is filled in from the germline J gene. V is TRBV7-9 and J is TRBJ2-1; D is unclear. Between the trimmed V and J ends, which lost 3 bases and 4 bases, there was a span of 10 bases. CDR3 length equals 14 residues. The germline V gene encodes CDR1 SEHNR and CDR2 FQNEAQ (reference sequence). The sequenced part of the CDR3 DNA is TGTGCCAGCAGCTTTTTCCAGGATTACAATGAG. Amino acid sequence: CASSFFQDYNE. The entire CDR3 reads CASSFFQDYNEQFF.

Concerning this clone itself: The CDR3 end falls 3 residues outside the read, so it is completed with the germline J gene. V and J are TRBV19 and TRBJ2-6; TRBD2 is a possible D gene (5 bases). Trimming shortened V by 10 bases and J by 0 bases, and 13 bases separated the two germline ends. The CDR3 is 15 amino acids. Germline V gives CDR1 LNHDA, CDR2 SQIVND (reference sequence). The CDR3 region is CATRGLSSGANVLTF. Partial CDR3 DNA: TGTGCCACCAGAGGGCTTAGCTCTGGGGCCAACGTC.

At least ten counts were recorded for this clone. The read halts 3 residues ahead of the CDR3 end, with the missing end drawn from the germline J gene. The chain combines TRBV11-2 with TRBJ2-1, with TRBD2 as a possible D gene (6 bases). Trimming pared 5 bases from V and 7 bases from J, leaving 15 bases between. The CDR3 has 14 amino acids. In germline, CDR1 is SGHAT, CDR2 FQNNGV. The CDR3 loop is CASSLTGGLNEQFF. Partial CDR3 DNA: TGTGCCAGCAGCCTTACCGGGGGACTTAATGAG.

This clone came up a few times. The missing CDR3 end, 3 residues past where the read stops, is filled in from the germline J gene. The genes are TRBV6-2 or TRBV6-3 and TRBJ1-2; unclear D gene. Germline lookup yields CDR1 MNHEY and CDR2 SVGEGT. V lost 5 bases to trimming and J lost 6 bases, with 13 bases between them. This CDR3 spans 13 amino acids. The sequenced part of the CDR3 DNA is TGTGCCAGCAGTATAGCCCCAGTGGATGGC. Amino acids: CASSIAPVDG. The CDR3 as a whole reads CASSIAPVDGYTF.

This clone was seen a few times. The read halts 3 residues ahead of the CDR3 end, with the missing end drawn from the germline J gene. V is TRBV7-9 and J is TRBJ2-7; D gene uncertain. Trimming stripped 5 bases from V and 2 bases from J, with 16 bases between. Germline CDR1 reads SEHNR; CDR2 reads FQNEAQ (reference sequence). The CDR3 is made up of 15 amino acids. CDR3 DNA, as far as it was read: TGTGCCAGCAGCCCCGGGTCGGTTATTACCTACGAG. This encodes CASSPGSVITYE. The full CDR3 protein reads CASSPGSVITYEQYF.